The 14 T cell receptor beta chains listed next were all sequenced from one sample in a study of blood T cell repertoires in COVID-19. Clones were read by immunoSEQ multiplex PCR, and TCRdb kept only the in-frame ones, dropping some. This table holds a few hundred thousand clones, 84% found once. Sequencing input: peripheral blood. All receptors come from a human donor in a cohort sampled during active COVID-19.

V is TRBV11-2 and J is TRBJ2-7, with 9 positions matching TRBD1. The germline V gene has CDR1 SGHAT and CDR2 FQNNGV. Trimming took 5 bases from V and 2 from J; bases not matched to a gene: 7. There are 15 residues in the CDR3. The CDR3 loop is CASSPTGQGTYEQYF. DNA of the CDR3: TGTGCCAGCAGCCCAACGGGACAGGGAACCTACGAGCAGTACTTC.

J is TRBJ2-7 and V is TRBV7-6; D remains ambiguous. Germline CDR1 is SGHVS and CDR2 is FNYEAQ. This CDR3 has 12 residues. V lost 4 bases, J lost 5 bases, and 9 bases lay in between. CDR3 nucleotides: TGTGCCAGCAGCTCCCCCTTTGACGAGCAGTACTTC. Translated: CASSSPFDEQYF.

This chain connects TRBV27 to TRBJ2-7, with 9 positions matching TRBD1. The CDR3 is 14 residues long. Germline lookup yields CDR1 MNHEY and CDR2 SMNVEV (reference sequence). J gave up 4 bases and V 5 bases, and 6 bases lay outside the gene matches. Here the CDR3 reads CASSTRDRVYEQYF. The CDR3 coding sequence is TGTGCCAGCAGTACCCGGGACAGGGTTTACGAGCAGTACTTC.

V and J are TRBV6-6 and TRBJ1-1; TRBD1 is a possible D gene (5 bases). Trimming took 11 bases from V and 2 from J, leaving 21 bases between them. CDR3 length: 15 amino acids. From germline, CDR1 is MNHNY and CDR2 SVGAGI (reference sequence). The CDR3 nucleotides are TGTGCCTCCCGAGGGAGGGGCCAAGGAAACACTGAAGCTTTCTTT. Translated, it gives CASRGRGQGNTEAFF.

This clone was picked up one time. The chain recombines TRBV7-9 with TRBJ2-5; D may be TRBD2 (5 bases). With 1 base removed from V and 4 bases from J, the gap between germline ends came to 10 bases. This CDR3 is built from 14 residues. Germline V gene data show CDR1 as SEHNR and CDR2 as FQNEAQ (reference sequence). Here the CDR3 reads CASSLDRGRETQYF. DNA of the CDR3: TGTGCCAGCAGCTTAGATCGGGGTCGAGAGACCCAGTACTTC.

The chain is built from TRBV7-2 and TRBJ2-1, with 10 bases fitting TRBD2. Germline loops: CDR1 SGHTA, CDR2 FQGNSA. The CDR3 has 14 residues. V shed 5 bases, J shed 9 bases, and the junction held 7 bases outside the gene matches. The CDR3 DNA is TGTGCCAGCAGCCCGTGGACTAGCGGAGGTGAGCAGTTCTTC. This translates into CASSPWTSGGEQFF.

V usage is TRBV28 and J usage is TRBJ2-7; D remains ambiguous. V lost 8 bases and J lost 2, with 16 bases in between. The CDR3 is 14 residues long. From germline, CDR1 is MDHEN and CDR2 SYDVKM. As DNA, the CDR3 is TGTGCCAGCGGAAAGCTTGTAGCCCCCTACGAGCAGTACTTC. The encoded protein is CASGKLVAPYEQYF.

The chain links TRBV19 to TRBJ2-2, with D unresolved. This CDR3 spans 13 amino acids. Trimming removed 5 bases from V and 4 bases from J, with 8 bases in between. Germline loops: CDR1 LNHDA, CDR2 SQIVND (reference sequence). The CDR3 reads CASSVIGTGELFF. The CDR3 DNA is TGTGCCAGTAGTGTCATCGGCACCGGGGAGCTGTTTTTT.

The rearrangement joins TRBV6-5 to TRBJ2-7; TRBD1 might be the D (5 bases). CDR3 length: 15 amino acids. From germline, CDR1 is MNHEY and CDR2 SVGAGI. V was pared by 3 bases and J by 0 bases, with 12 bases between. This CDR3 reads CASSYGDRSSYEQYF. DNA for the CDR3: TGTGCCAGCAGTTATGGCGACAGAAGCTCCTACGAGCAGTACTTC.

The rearrangement links TRBV18 to TRBJ2-3, with D possibly TRBD2 on 6 matching bases. The germline V gene has CDR1 KGHSH and CDR2 LQKENI. This CDR3 is 13 amino acids long. V was pared by 1 base and J by 9 bases, with 11 bases between. The CDR3 DNA follows: TGTGCCAGCTCACCACGCTCGGGGGACACGCAGTATTTT. Residues: CASSPRSGDTQYF.

V and J are TRBV18 and TRBJ1-6; TRBD1 matches at 10 bases. CDR3 length: 16 residues. Germline CDR1 and CDR2: KGHSH and LQKENI. The V and J ends lost 5 bases and 7 bases, in that order; junction bases with no gene match: 8. Here the CDR3 reads CASSGSPGQGNSPLHF. In DNA, the CDR3 is TGTGCCAGCTCAGGATCTCCGGGACAGGGGAATTCACCCCTCCACTTT.

The rearrangement links TRBV3-1 (or the pseudogene TRBV3-2) to TRBJ2-7, with D tentatively TRBD2 (6 bases). Germline CDR1 and CDR2: LGHDT and YNNKEL (reference sequence). The CDR3 is 14 residues long. Trimming left V 3 bases short and J 4 bases short, with 13 bases between. The CDR3 loop reads CASSHSGNPYEQYF. In nucleotides, the CDR3 is TGTGCCAGCAGCCATAGCGGAAACCCTTACGAGCAGTACTTC.

The J gene is TRBJ2-4, the V gene TRBV19; 8 positions match TRBD2. After removal of 4 bases from V and 4 bases from J, the junction contained 12 bases not matched to a gene. The CDR3 sequence is 17 residues long. CDR1 is LNHDA and CDR2 is SQIVND in the germline V gene (reference sequence). The CDR3: CASSNPFVAGIKNIQYF. As DNA, the CDR3 is TGTGCCAGTAGTAACCCTTTTGTAGCGGGGATAAAAAACATTCAGTACTTC.

J is TRBJ1-1 and V is TRBV10-1, with a tentative D call TRBD1 (6 bases). V gave up 4 bases and J gave up 1 base, with 7 bases separating them. The CDR3 has 13 residues. CDR1 and CDR2 (germline): WNHNN, SYGVQD (reference sequence). CDR3 protein: CASSGQENTEAFF. In DNA form, the CDR3 reads TGCGCCAGCAGTGGACAGGAGAACACTGAAGCTTTCTTT.